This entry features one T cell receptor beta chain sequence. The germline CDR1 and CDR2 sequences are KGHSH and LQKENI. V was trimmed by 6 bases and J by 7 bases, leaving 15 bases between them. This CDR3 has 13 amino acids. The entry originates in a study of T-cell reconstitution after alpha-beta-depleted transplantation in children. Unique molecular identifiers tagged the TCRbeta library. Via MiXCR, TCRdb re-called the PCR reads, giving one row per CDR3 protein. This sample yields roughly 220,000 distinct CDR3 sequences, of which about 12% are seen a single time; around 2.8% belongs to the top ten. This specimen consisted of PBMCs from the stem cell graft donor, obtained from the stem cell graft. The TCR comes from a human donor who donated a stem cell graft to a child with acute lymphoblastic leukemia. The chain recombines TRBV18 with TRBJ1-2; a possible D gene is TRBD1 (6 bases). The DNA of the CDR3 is TGTGCCAGCTCCAACGAGGCCAGGGGTGGCTACACCTTC. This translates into CASSNEARGGYTF.